This TCR beta chain was identified during a study of T cells after yellow fever vaccination (dated by TCRdb to 2018 to 2020). Looking at the study overall: The SMART-Seq v4 Ultra Low Input RNA kit was used to prepare libraries from fractions with low cell numbers. Two healthy male donors, one aged 18 to 30 and one aged 30 to 40 years, made up the cohort. Bulk PBMC replicates and cell subsets were isolated from blood drawn at multiple timepoints before and after both primary and secondary immunization. To track T-cell clones before and after primary and booster YFV17D yellow fever vaccination, bulk TCR alpha and beta repertoires were sequenced longitudinally. General study outcomes and caveats: Only a couple of donors were included in the study, so the extent to which the findings can be generalized is limited. After the booster, most clones that had expanded after primary vaccination were detected again (nearly 98% of CD4 and 88% of CD8), suggesting broad maintenance of memory. The secondary T-cell response was weaker than the primary response but faster, peaking on day 5 instead of day 15. A small share of clonotypes occurred in both CD4 and CD8 compartments, likely arising from convergent recombination. FACS-sorted repertoires could contain abundant contaminating clonotypes from the bulk population, so computational filtering was required.

TCR cDNA was synthesized by 5'RACE template switching, through which a universal primer site and unique molecular identifiers were introduced. Priming of cDNA synthesis was performed from both the TCR alpha and TCR beta constant segments. Two PCR steps were used to amplify libraries, with sample barcodes and sequencing adapters being added in the second step. Sequencing of libraries was performed on Illumina HiSeq 2500 (2x100 bp) or NovaSeq (2x150 bp). The published analysis was carried out like this. MIGEC was used to demultiplex reads and collapse the reads into UMI consensus sequences, and MiXCR was used for V(D)J alignment. Clonotypes responding to the vaccine were identified with edgeR on replicate PBMC samples, with the criteria of FDR below 0.01 and a log2 fold change above 5 up to day 15. Each bulk clonotype was labeled CD4 or CD8 based on which sequenced repertoire, CD4 or CD8, contained the clonotype at higher abundance. The public reads were reanalyzed by TCRdb: fastp trimming at Q25, MiXCR alignment, in-frame beta chains only. Every CDR3 protein is listed once, alongside the most common genes and DNA of its rows. The V and J calls here are based on TCRdb, not the publication. In all, the sample holds a few hundred thousand distinct CDR3 sequences, and around 16% of those were seen once. 15% to 20% of the sample lies in the top ten.

Details on this clonotype: Its antigen target is currently unknown. No base qualities exist here, and no much larger clone lies one base off it.

Per the publication, the treatment or condition label means: live attenuated yellow fever vaccine strain. At each blood-draw timepoint, two biological replicates of bulk PBMCs were obtained. PBMCs were isolated from peripheral blood using a standard Ficoll-Paque protocol. TriZol was used to extract RNA from bulk PBMCs, CD4 and CD8 fractions, and dextramer-positive and dextramer-negative fractions. The CDR3 has 15 amino acids, counting the end cysteine and phenylalanine. Solely the CDR3 DNA is kept, with 45 bases framed from the first base. The germline V gene encodes CDR1 SGHVS and CDR2 FNYEAQ. The germline V end is reduced by 7 bases and the J end by 4 bases; junction bases left unmatched: 11.

The source of this sequence is a man aged 18 to 30 who received the YFV17D yellow fever vaccine. This sequence uses TRBV7-6 and TRBJ1-1, with 8 bases aligning to TRBD1. The sequencing used PBMCs, collected 5 days after the first yellow fever vaccination. The DNA sequence follows: TGTGCCAGCACCCGATGGACAGGGAGAGTCACTGAAGCTTTCTTT. This gives the protein CASTRWTGRVTEAFF.